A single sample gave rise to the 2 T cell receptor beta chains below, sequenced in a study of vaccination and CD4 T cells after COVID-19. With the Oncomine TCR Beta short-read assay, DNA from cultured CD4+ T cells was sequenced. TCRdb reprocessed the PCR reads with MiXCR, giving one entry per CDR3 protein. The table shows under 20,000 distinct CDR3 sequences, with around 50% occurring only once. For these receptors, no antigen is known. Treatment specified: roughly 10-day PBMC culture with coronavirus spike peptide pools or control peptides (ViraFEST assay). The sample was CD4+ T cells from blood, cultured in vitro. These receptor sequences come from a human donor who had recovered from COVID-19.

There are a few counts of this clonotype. CDR3 nucleotides: TGTGCCAGCAGCCGCCTTACAGAGACCTCACCCCTCCACTTT. It codes for CASSRLTETSPLHF. The chain joins TRBV7-9 to TRBJ1-6; D gene uncertain. V was clipped by 5 bases and J by 10 bases, with 15 bases between them. The germline gives CDR1 SEHNR, CDR2 FQNEAQ (reference sequence). The CDR3 extends over 14 amino acids.

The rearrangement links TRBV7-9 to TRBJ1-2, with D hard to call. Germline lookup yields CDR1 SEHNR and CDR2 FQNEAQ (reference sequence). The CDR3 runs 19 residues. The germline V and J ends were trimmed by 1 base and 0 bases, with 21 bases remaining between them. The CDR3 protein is CASSLGPGSPLLTNYGYTF. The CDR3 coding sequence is TGTGCCAGCAGCTTAGGGCCAGGAAGCCCTCTCTTGACTAACTATGGCTACACCTTC.